This T cell receptor (beta chain) was profiled in a study of T cells in women clearing cervical HPV infection. Sequencing was performed with immunoSEQ multiplex PCR; in TCRdb, only in-frame clones are kept and a portion is missing. The sample holds 20,000 to 25,000 clones. About this clone itself: With the read ending 3 residues before the CDR3 end, the germline J gene is used to fill in that end.

Germline V gene data show CDR1 as SGHRS and CDR2 as YFSETQ. The CDR3 is 17 amino acids. J was trimmed by 5 bases and V by 0 bases; bases with no gene match: 9. All participants had a single incident cervical HPV16 infection, and prevalent HPV16 infections were excluded. The rearrangement links TRBV5-1 to TRBJ2-1; 9 bases are shared with TRBD2. This TCR derives from a woman aged 18 to 75 with a cervical HPV16 infection that either progressed to CIN3+ or cleared (not recorded which). Sequencing was done on a sample of blood buffy coat. The DNA read from the CDR3 is TGCGCCAGCAGCTTGGAAATGGGCGGACTAGCGCACAATGAG. This sequence encodes CASSLEMGGLAHNE. The entire CDR3 is CASSLEMGGLAHNEQFF.